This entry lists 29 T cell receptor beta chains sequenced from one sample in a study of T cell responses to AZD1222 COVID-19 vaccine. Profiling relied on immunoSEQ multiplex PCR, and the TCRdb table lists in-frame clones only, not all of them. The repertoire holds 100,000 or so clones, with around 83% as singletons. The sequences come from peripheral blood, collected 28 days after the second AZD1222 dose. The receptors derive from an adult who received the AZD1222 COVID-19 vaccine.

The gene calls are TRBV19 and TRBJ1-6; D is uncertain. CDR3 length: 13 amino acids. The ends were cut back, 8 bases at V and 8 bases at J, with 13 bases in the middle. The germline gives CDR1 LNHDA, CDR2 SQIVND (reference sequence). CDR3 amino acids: CASGGFGDSPLHF. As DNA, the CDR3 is TGTGCCAGTGGCGGCTTCGGTGATTCACCCCTCCACTTT. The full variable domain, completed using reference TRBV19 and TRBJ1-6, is DGGITQSPKYLFRKEGQNVTLSCEQNLNHDAMYWYRQDPGQGLRLIYYSQIVNDFQKGDIAEGYSVSREKKESFPLTVTSAQKNPTAFYLCASGGFGDSPLHFGNGTRLTVT.

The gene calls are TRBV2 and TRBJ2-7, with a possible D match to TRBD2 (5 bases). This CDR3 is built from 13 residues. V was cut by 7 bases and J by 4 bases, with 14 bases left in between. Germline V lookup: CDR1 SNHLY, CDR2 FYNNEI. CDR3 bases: TGTGCCAGCAACGGGGATTCTCGATACGAGCAGTACTTC. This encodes CASNGDSRYEQYF.

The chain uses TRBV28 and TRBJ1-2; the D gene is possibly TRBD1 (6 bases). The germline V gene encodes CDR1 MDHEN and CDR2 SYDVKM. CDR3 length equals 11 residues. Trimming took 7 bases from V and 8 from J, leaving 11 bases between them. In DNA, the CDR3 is TGTGCCAGCATGCAGGGGTGGGGCTACACCTTC. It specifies CASMQGWGYTF.

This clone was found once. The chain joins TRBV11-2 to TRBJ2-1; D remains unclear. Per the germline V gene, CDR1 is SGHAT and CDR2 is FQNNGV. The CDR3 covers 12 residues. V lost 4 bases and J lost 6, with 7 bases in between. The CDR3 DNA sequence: TGTGCCAGCAGCTCGTCCCCCAATGAGCAGTTCTTC. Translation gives CASSSSPNEQFF.

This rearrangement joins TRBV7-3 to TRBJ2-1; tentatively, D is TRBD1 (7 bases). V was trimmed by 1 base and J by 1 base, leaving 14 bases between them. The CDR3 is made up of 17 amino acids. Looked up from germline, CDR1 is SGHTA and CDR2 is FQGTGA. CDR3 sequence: CASSLNGGTVSYNEQFF. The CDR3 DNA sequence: TGTGCCAGCAGCTTAAACGGCGGGACAGTGTCCTACAATGAGCAGTTCTTC.

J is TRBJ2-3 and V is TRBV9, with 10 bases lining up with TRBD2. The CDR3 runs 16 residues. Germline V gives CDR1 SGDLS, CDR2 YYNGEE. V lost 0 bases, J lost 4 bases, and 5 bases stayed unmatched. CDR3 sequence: CASSVGASGRADTQYF. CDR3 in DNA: TGTGCCAGCAGCGTAGGGGCGAGCGGGAGGGCAGATACGCAGTATTTT.

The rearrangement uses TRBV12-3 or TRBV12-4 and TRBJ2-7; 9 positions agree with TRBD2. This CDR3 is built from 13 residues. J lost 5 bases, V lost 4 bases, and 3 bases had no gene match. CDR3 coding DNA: TGTGCCAGCAGTTCACTAGCGGGCGACGAGCAGTACTTC. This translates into CASSSLAGDEQYF.

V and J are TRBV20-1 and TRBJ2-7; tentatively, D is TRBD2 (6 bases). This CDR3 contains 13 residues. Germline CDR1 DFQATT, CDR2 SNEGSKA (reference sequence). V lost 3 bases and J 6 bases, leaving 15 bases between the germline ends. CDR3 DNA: TGCAGTGCTAGTGACAAGCCGCGGGGCGAGCAGTACTTC. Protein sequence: CSASDKPRGEQYF.

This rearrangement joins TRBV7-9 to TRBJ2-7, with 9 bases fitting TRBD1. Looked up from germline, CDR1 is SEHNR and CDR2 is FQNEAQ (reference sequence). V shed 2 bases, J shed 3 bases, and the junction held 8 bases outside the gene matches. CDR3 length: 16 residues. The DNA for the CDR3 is TGTGCCAGCAGCTTAAAAGGGGGGACAGGGATCTACGAGCAGTACTTC. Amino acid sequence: CASSLKGGTGIYEQYF.

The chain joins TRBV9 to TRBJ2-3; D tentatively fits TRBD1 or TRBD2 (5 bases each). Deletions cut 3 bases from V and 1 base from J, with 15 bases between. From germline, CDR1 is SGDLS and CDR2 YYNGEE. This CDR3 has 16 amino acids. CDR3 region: CASSETGRSGTDTQYF. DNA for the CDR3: TGTGCCAGCAGCGAAACGGGACGTTCAGGCACAGATACGCAGTATTTT. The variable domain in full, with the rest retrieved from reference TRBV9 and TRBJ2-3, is DSGVTQTPKHLITATGQRVTLRCSPRSGDLSVYWYQQSLDQGLQFLIQYYNGEERAKGNILERFSAQQFPDLHSELNLSSLELGDSALYFCASSETGRSGTDTQYFGPGTRLTVL.

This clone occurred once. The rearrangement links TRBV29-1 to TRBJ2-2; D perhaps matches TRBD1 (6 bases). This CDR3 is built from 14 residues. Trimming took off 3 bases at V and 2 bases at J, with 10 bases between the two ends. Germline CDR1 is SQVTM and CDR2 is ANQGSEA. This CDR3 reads CSVDGTRNTGELFF. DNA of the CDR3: TGCAGCGTTGATGGGACACGAAACACCGGGGAGCTGTTTTTT.

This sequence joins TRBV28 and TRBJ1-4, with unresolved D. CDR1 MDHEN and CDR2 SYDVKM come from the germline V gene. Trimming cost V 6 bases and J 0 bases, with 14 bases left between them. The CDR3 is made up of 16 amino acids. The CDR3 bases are TGTGCCAGCAGCCTCCAGACCCAAGCAACTAATGAAAAACTGTTTTTT. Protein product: CASSLQTQATNEKLFF.

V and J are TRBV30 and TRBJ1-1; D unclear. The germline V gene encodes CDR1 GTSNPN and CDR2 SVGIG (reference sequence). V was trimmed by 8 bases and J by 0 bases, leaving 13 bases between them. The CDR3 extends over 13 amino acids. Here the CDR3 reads CAGRPPLNTEAFF. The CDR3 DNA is TGTGCCGGACGCCCACCGCTGAACACTGAAGCTTTCTTT.

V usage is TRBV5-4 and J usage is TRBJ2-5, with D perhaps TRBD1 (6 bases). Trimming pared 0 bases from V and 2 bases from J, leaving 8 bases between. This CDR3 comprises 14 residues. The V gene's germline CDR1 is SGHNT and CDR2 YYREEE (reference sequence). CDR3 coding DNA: TGTGCCAGCAGCTTGGAGACAGGACAAGAGACCCAGTACTTC. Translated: CASSLETGQETQYF.

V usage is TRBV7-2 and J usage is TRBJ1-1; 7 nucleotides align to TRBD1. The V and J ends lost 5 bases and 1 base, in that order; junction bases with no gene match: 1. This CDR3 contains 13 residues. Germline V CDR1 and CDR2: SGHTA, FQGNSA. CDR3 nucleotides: TGTGCCAGCAGCCGACAGGGGAACACTGAAGCTTTCTTT. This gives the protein CASSRQGNTEAFF.

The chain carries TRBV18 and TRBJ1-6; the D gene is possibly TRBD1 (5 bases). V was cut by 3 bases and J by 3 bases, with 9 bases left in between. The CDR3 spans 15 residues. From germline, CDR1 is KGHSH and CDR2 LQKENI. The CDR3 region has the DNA TGTGCCAGCTCACCTGGGGGGAACTATAATTCACCCCTCCACTTT. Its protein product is CASSPGGNYNSPLHF.

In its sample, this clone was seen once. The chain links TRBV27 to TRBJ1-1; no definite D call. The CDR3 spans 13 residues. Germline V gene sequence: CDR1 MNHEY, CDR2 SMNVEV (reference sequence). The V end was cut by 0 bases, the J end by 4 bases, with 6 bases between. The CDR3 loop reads CASSLSSATEAFF. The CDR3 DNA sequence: TGTGCCAGCAGTTTATCGTCGGCCACTGAAGCTTTCTTT.

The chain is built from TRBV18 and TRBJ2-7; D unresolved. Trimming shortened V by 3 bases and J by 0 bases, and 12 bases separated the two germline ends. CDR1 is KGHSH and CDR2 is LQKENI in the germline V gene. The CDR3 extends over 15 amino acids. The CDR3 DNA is TGTGCCAGCTCACCCGGCACGTATAGCTCCTACGAGCAGTACTTC. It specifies CASSPGTYSSYEQYF.

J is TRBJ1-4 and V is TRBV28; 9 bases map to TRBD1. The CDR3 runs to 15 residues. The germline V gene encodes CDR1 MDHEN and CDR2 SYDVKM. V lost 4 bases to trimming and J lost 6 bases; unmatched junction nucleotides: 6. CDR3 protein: CASSSRTGVYEKLFF. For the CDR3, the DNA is TGTGCCAGCAGTTCAAGGACAGGGGTTTATGAAAAACTGTTTTTT.

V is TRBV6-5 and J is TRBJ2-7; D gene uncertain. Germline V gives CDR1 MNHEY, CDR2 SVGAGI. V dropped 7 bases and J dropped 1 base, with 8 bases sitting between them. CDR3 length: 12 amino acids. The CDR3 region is CASNKGSYEQYF. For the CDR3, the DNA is TGTGCCAGCAACAAGGGATCCTACGAGCAGTACTTC.

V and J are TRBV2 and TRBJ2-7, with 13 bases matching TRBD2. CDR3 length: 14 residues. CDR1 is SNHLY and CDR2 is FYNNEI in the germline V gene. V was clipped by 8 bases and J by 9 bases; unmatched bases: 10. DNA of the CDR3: TGTGCCAGCGCCGGGACTAGCGGGACCGCTGGGCAGTACTTC. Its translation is CASAGTSGTAGQYF.

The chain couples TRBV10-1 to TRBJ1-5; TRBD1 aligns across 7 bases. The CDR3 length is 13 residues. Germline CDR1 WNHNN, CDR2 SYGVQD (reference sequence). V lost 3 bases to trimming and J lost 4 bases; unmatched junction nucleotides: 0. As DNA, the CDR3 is TGCGCCAGCAGTGACAGGGGGAATCAGCCCCAGCATTTT. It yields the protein CASSDRGNQPQHF.

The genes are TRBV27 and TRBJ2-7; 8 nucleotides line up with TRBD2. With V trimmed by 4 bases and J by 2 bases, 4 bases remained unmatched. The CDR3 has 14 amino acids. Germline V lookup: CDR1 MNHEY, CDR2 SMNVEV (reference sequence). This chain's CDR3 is CASSSGLAAYEQYF. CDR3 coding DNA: TGTGCCAGCAGTTCAGGACTAGCCGCCTACGAGCAGTACTTC.

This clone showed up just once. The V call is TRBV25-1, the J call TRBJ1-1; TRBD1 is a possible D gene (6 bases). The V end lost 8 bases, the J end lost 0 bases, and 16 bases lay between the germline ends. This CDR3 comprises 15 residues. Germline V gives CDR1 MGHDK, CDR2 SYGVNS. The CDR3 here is CASGRGQHVNTEAFF. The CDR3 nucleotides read TGTGCCAGCGGTCGAGGACAGCATGTGAACACTGAAGCTTTCTTT.

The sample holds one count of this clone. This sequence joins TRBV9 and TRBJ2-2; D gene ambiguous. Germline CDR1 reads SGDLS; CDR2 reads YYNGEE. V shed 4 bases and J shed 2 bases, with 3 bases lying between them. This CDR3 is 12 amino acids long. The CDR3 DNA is TGTGCCAGCAGCCAAAACACCGGGGAGCTGTTTTTT. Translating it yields CASSQNTGELFF.

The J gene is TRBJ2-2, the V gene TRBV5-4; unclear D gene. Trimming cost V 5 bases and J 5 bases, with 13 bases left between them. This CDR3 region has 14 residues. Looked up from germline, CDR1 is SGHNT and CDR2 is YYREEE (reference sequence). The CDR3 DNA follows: TGTGCCAGCAGTATGGGTGGTCAGACCGGGGAGCTGTTTTTT. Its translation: CASSMGGQTGELFF.

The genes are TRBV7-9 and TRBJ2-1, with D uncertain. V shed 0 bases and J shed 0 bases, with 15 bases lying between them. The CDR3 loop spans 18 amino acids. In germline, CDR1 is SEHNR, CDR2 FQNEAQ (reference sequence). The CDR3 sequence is CASSLAPSSPSSYNEQFF. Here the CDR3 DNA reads TGTGCCAGCAGCTTAGCCCCGTCGAGCCCGAGCTCCTACAATGAGCAGTTCTTC.

Written as DNA, the CDR3 is TGTGCCAGCAGTTTCCGGGCGGTGGGTGGCAATCAGCCCCAGCATTTT. This sequence encodes CASSFRAVGGNQPQHF. The chain links TRBV28 to TRBJ1-5; D ambiguous. The V gene's germline CDR1 is MDHEN and CDR2 SYDVKM. CDR3 length equals 16 residues. V was pared by 3 bases and J by 2 bases, with 14 bases between.

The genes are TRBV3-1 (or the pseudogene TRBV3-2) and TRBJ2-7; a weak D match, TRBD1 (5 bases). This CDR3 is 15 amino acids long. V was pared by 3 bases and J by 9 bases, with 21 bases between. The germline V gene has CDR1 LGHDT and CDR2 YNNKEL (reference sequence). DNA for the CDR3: TGTGCCAGCAGCCACTTGGCAGGGCAACATTTCGGGCAGTACTTC. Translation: CASSHLAGQHFGQYF.